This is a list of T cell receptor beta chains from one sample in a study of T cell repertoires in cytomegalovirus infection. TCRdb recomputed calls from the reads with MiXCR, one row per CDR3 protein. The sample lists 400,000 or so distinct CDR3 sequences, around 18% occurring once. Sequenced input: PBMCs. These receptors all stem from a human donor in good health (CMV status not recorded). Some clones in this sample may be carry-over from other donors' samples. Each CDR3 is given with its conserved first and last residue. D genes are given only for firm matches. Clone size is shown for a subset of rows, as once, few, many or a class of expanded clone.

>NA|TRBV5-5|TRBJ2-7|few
CASTRTNSYEQYF
TGTGCCAGCACCCGGACTAACTCCTACGAGCAGTACTTC
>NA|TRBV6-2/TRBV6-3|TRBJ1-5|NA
CASSYKRSQPGRLSNQPQHF
TGTGCCAGCAGCTACAAGCGATCGCAACCGGGCAGACTTAGCAATCAGCCCCAGCATTTT
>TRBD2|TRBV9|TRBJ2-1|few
CASSPQVGTSGHNEQFF
TGTGCCAGCAGCCCACAGGTAGGGACTAGCGGACACAATGAGCAGTTCTTC
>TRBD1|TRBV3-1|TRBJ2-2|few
CASSPGPDRVNTGELFF
TGTGCCAGCAGCCCAGGCCCCGACAGGGTAAACACCGGGGAGCTGTTTTTT
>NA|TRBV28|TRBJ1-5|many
CASLRRGQGSNQPQHF
TGTGCCAGCCTACGACGTGGGCAGGGTAGCAATCAGCCCCAGCATTTT
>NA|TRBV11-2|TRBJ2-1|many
CASSSGPSSYNEQFF
TGTGCCAGCAGCTCGGGGCCGAGCTCCTACAATGAGCAGTTCTTC
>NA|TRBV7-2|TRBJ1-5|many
CASSLYQGQPQHF
TGTGCCAGCAGCTTATATCAGGGTCAGCCCCAGCATTTT
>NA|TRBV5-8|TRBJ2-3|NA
CASSFSPGMDTQYF
TGTGCCAGCAGCTTCAGTCCAGGGATGGATACGCAGTATTTT
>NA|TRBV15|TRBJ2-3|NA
CAASRDYRDTQYF
TGTGCCGCCAGCAGAGATTACCGGGATACGCAGTATTTT
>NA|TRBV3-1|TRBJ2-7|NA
CASSQVNYEQYF
TGTGCCAGCAGCCAAGTAAACTACGAGCAGTACTTC
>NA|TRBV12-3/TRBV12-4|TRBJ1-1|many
CASSSRVRSEAFF
TGTGCCAGCAGTTCCCGGGTGCGGTCTGAAGCTTTCTTT
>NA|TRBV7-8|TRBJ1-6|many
CASSFGPVKPNSPLHF
TGTGCCAGCAGCTTCGGGCCCGTTAAGCCGAATTCACCCCTCCACTTT
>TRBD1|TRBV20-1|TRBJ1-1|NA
CSDRQGVAEAFF
TGCAGTGACAGACAGGGAGTCGCTGAAGCTTTCTTT
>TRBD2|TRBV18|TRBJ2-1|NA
CASSPSGGADNEQFF
TGTGCCAGCTCACCGAGCGGGGGGGCCGACAATGAGCAGTTCTTC
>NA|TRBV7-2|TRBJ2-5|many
CASSPRPQETQYF
TGTGCCAGCAGCCCACGACCCCAAGAGACCCAGTACTTC
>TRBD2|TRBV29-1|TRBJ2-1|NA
CSVGGTGGGARGLQFF
TGCAGCGTTGGTGGGACGGGAGGGGGGGCCCGAGGACTCCAGTTCTTC
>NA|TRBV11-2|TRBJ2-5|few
CASSFGRTQYF
TGTGCCAGCAGCTTTGGGCGGACCCAGTACTTC
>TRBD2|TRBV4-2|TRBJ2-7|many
CASSQGLRGGAVQDEQYF
TGTGCCAGCAGCCAGGGCCTCCGCGGGGGGGCGGTACAGGACGAGCAGTACTTC
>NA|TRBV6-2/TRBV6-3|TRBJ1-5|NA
CASSYSMGFTSQPQHF
TGTGCCAGCAGTTACTCGATGGGTTTTACGAGTCAGCCCCAGCATTTT
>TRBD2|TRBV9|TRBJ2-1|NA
CASSTSGGRFSYNEQFF
TGTGCCAGCAGCACTAGCGGCGGAAGGTTCTCCTACAATGAGCAGTTCTTC
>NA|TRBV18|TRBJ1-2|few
CASSPVAGGRNYGYTF
TGTGCCAGCTCACCGGTCGCAGGAGGGCGGAACTATGGCTACACCTTC
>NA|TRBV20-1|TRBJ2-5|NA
CSARPGETQYF
TGCAGTGCTCGCCCAGGAGAGACCCAGTACTTC
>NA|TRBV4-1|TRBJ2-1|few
CASSQILAYNEQFF
TGCGCCAGCAGCCAAATATTGGCCTACAATGAGCAGTTCTTC
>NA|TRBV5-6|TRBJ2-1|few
CASSHAGYNEQFF
TGTGCCAGCAGTCACGCGGGGTACAATGAGCAGTTCTTC
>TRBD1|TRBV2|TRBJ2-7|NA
CASSDGQVSPSEQYF
TGTGCCAGCAGTGACGGACAGGTTTCCCCGTCCGAGCAGTACTTC
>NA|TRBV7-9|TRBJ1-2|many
CASSTDNYGYTF
TGTGCCAGCAGCACAGACAACTATGGCTACACCTTC
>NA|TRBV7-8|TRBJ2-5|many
CASRRRGMGETQYF
TGTGCCAGCAGAAGGAGGGGGATGGGAGAGACCCAGTACTTC
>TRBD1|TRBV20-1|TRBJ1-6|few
CSARQGTGMSYNSPLHF
TGCAGTGCTAGACAAGGGACAGGGATGTCCTATAATTCACCCCTCCACTTT
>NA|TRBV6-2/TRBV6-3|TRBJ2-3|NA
CASSPRRPFTDTQYF
TGTGCCAGCAGCCCCAGACGGCCCTTCACAGATACGCAGTATTTT
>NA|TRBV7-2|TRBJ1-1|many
CASSLRSPPETFF
TGTGCCAGCAGCCTACGGTCACCTCCTGAAACTTTCTTT
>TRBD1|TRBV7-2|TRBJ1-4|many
CASSPDGTGGEKLFF
TGTGCCAGCAGTCCTGATGGGACAGGGGGGGAAAAACTGTTTTTT
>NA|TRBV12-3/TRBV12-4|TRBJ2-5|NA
CASGRQGGRYF
TGTGCCAGCGGGAGACAGGGAGGAAGGTACTTC
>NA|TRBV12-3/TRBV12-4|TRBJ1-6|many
CASSLAAGAFTLSPLHF
TGTGCCAGCAGTTTAGCGGCAGGGGCGTTTACTCTGTCACCCCTCCACTTT
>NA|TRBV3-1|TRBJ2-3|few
CASSQDRRGAQYF
TGTGCCAGCAGCCAAGATCGGAGGGGGGCGCAGTATTTT
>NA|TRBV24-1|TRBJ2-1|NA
CATSDPGTGSVEQFF
TGTGCCACCAGTGATCCCGGGACTGGTTCCGTTGAGCAGTTCTTC
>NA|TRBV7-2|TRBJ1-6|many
CASSLELDPRVSPLHF
TGTGCCAGCAGCTTAGAATTGGATCCTCGGGTTTCACCCCTCCACTTT
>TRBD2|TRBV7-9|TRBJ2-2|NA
CASSLTSGTSGRRNTGELFF
TGTGCCAGCAGCTTAACTTCCGGGACTAGCGGGAGGAGGAACACCGGGGAGCTGTTTTTT
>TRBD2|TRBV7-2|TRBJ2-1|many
CASSLNVLAGSNEQFF
TGTGCCAGCAGCTTAAATGTCCTAGCGGGAAGCAATGAGCAGTTCTTC
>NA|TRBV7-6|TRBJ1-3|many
CASSLAENPSSGNTIYF
TGTGCCAGCAGCTTGGCAGAAAACCCCAGCTCTGGAAACACCATATATTTT
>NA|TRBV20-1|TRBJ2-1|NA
CSARVTGRNEQFF
TGCAGTGCTAGAGTAACGGGACGCAATGAGCAGTTCTTC
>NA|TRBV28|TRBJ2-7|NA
CASSYPANYEQYF
TGTGCCAGCAGTTACCCAGCCAACTACGAGCAGTACTTC
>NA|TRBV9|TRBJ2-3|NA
CASSVAPASTDTQYF
TGTGCCAGCAGCGTAGCTCCGGCGAGCACAGATACGCAGTATTTT
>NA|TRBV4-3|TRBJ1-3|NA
CASSQDFGNTIYF
TGCGCCAGCAGCCAAGATTTTGGAAACACCATATATTTT
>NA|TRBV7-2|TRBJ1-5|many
CASSSSTGDRPQHF
TGTGCCAGCAGCTCCTCGACAGGTGATAGACCCCAGCATTTT
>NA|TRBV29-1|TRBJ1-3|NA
CSSIGSSGNTIYF
TGCAGCTCCATCGGTAGCTCTGGAAACACCATATATTTT
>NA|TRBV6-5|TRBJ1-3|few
CASQRGLRNHYPSGNTIYF
TGTGCCAGCCAAAGGGGCCTACGGAACCACTATCCCTCTGGAAACACCATATATTTT
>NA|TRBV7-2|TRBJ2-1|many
CASSLGRDRQFF
TGTGCCAGCAGCTTAGGGAGGGACAGGCAGTTCTTC
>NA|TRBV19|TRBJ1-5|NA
CATADGQVQPQHF
TGTGCCACCGCGGACGGACAAGTGCAGCCCCAGCATTTT
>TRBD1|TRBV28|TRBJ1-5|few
CASSVTGGVQPQHF
TGTGCCAGCAGTGTAACAGGGGGAGTCCAGCCCCAGCATTTT
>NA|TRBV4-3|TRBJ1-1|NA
CASSQDAGSDGGYNTEAFF
TGCGCCAGCAGCCAAGATGCGGGATCAGATGGGGGATACAACACTGAAGCTTTCTTT
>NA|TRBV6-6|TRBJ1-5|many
CASSYSIGTPQHF
TGTGCCAGCAGTTACTCGATTGGGACGCCCCAGCATTTT
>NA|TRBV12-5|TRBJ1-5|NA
CASGLRGSNQPQHF
TGTGCTAGTGGTTTACGGGGGAGCAATCAGCCCCAGCATTTT
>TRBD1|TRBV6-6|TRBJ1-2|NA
CASTTGTEYGYTF
TGTGCCAGCACGACCGGGACAGAGTATGGCTACACCTTC
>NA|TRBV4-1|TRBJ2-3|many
CASSQEGPGRVTDTQYF
TGCGCCAGCAGCCAAGAGGGCCCGGGACGAGTTACAGATACGCAGTATTTT
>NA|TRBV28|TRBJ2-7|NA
CASRNAYPGDEQYF
TGTGCCAGCAGAAACGCCTATCCGGGCGACGAGCAGTACTTC
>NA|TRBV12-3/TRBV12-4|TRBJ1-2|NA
CASSPRTDNYGYTF
TGTGCCAGCAGTCCCAGGACGGACAACTATGGCTACACCTTC
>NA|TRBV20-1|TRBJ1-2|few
CSAYAPRQAREWGYTF
TGCAGTGCTTATGCGCCCAGACAGGCGCGGGAATGGGGCTACACCTTC
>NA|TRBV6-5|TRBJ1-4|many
CASSYGQRYEKLFF
TGTGCCAGCAGTTACGGGCAGCGTTACGAAAAACTGTTTTTT